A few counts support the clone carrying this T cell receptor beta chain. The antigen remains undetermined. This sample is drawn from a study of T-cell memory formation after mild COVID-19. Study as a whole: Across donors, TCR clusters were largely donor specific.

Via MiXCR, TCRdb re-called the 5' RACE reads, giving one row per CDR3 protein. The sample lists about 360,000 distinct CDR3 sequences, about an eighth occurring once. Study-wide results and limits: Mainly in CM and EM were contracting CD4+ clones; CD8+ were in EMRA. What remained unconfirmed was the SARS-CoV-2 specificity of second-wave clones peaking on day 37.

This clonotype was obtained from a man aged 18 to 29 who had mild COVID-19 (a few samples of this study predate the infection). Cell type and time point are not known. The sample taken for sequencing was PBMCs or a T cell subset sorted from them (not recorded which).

CDR3 amino acids: CASSFAKTGYTEAFF. The CDR3 DNA reads as TGCGCCAGCAGCTTTGCAAAGACAGGGTACACTGAAGCTTTCTTT. This sequence joins TRBV5-1 and TRBJ1-1; the match to TRBD1 covers 7 bases. Looked up from germline, CDR1 is SGHRS and CDR2 is YFSETQ. This CDR3 is 15 amino acids long. V lost 2 bases to trimming and J lost 3 bases; unmatched junction nucleotides: 7.